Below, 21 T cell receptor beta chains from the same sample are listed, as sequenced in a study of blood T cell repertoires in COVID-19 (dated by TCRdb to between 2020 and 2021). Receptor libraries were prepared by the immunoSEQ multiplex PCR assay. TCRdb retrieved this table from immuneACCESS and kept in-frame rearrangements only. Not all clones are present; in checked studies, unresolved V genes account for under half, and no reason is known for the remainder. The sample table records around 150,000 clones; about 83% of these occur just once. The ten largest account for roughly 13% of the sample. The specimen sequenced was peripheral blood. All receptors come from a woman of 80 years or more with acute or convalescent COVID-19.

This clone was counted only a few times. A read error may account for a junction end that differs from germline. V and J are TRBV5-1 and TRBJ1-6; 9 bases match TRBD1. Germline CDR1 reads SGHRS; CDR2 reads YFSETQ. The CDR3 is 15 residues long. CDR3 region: CASRLGQGILSPLHF. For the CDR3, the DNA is TGCGCCAGCAGGTTGGGACAGGGTATTCTTTCACCCCTCCACTTT.

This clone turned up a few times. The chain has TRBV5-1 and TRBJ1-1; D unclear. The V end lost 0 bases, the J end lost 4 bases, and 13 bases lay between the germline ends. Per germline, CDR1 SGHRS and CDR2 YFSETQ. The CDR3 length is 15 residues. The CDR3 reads CASSLVAGLSTEAFF. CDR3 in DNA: TGCGCCAGCAGCTTGGTTGCGGGGTTGAGCACTGAAGCTTTCTTT.

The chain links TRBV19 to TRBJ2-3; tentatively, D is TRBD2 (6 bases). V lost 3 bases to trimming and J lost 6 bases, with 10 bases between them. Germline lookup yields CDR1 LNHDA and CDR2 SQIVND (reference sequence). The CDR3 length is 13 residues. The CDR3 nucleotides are TGTGCCAGTAGTATCCCGGCGGGGGATACGCAGTATTTT. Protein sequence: CASSIPAGDTQYF.

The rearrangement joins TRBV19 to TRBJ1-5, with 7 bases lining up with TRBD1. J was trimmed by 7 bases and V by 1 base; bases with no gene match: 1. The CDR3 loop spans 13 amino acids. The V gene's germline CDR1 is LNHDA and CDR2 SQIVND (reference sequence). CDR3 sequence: CASSIVQGQPQHF. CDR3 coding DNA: TGTGCCAGTAGTATAGTACAGGGGCAGCCCCAGCATTTT.

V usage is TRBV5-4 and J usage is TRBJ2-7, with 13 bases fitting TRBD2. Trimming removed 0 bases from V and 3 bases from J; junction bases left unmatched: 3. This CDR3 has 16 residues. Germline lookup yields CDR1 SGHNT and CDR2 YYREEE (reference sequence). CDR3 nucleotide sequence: TGTGCCAGCAGCTTGGGGACTAGCGGGGGACTCTACGAGCAGTACTTC. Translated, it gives CASSLGTSGGLYEQYF.

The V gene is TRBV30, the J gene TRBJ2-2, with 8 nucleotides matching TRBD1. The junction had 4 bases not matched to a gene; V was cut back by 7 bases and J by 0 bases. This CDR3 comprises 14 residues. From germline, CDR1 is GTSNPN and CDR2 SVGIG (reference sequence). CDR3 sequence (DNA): TGTGCCTCCCCGGGACAGGCGAACACCGGGGAGCTGTTTTTT. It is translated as CASPGQANTGELFF.

The CDR3 here is CASSLGHVGYEQYF. The CDR3 DNA sequence: TGTGCCAGCAGCTTGGGCCATGTGGGCTACGAGCAGTACTTC. This sequence joins TRBV6-5 and TRBJ2-7; D ambiguous. Trimming left V 6 bases short and J 3 bases short, with 15 bases between. The CDR3 has 14 amino acids. Germline V gene sequence: CDR1 MNHEY, CDR2 SVGAGI.

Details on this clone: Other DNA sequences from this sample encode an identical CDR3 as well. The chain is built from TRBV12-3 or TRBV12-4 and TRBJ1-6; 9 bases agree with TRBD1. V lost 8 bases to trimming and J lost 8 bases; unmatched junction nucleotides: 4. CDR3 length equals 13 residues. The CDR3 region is CASSRDRDSPLHF. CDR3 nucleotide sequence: TGTGCCAGCTCCCGGGACAGGGATTCACCCCTCCACTTT.

CDR3 bases: TGCGCCAGCAGCCAAGGCGGACTAGACGGTGAGACCCAGTACTTC. Amino acid sequence: CASSQGGLDGETQYF. The chain carries TRBV4-1 and TRBJ2-5; 7 nucleotides match TRBD2. This CDR3 comprises 15 residues. V shed 1 base and J 5 bases; nucleotides not matched to a gene: 7. Per the germline V gene, CDR1 is MGHRA and CDR2 is YSYEKL.

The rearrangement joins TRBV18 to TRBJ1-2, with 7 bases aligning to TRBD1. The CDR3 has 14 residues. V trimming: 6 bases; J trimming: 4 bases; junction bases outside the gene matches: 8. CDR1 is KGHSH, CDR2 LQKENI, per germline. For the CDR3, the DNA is TGTGCCAGCTCCGTCTCGGGACAGCCCTATGGCTACACCTTC. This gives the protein CASSVSGQPYGYTF.

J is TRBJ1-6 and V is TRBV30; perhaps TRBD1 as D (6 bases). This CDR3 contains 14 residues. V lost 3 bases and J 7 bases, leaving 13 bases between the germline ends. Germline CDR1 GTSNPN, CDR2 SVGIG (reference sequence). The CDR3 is CAWSWDKGNSPLHF. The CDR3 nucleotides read TGTGCCTGGAGCTGGGACAAGGGGAATTCACCCCTCCACTTT.

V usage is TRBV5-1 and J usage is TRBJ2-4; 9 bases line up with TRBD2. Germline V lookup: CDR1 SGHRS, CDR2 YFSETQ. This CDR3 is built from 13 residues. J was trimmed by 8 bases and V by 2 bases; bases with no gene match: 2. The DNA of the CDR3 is TGCGCCAGCAGCTTTGGCGGGGGGGACATTCAGTACTTC. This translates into CASSFGGGDIQYF.

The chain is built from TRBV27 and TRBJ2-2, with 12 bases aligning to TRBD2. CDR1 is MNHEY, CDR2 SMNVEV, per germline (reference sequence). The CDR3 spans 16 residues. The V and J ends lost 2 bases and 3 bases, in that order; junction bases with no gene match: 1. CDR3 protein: CASSLRLAGDTGELFF. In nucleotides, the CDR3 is TGTGCCAGCAGTTTAAGACTAGCGGGAGACACCGGGGAGCTGTTTTTT.

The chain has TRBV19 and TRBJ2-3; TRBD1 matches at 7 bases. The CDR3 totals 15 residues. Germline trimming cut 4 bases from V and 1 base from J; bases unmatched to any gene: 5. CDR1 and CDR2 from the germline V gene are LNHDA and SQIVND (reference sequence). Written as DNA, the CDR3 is TGTGCCAGTAGTAATCAGGGGGTTGGCACAGATACGCAGTATTTT. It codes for CASSNQGVGTDTQYF.

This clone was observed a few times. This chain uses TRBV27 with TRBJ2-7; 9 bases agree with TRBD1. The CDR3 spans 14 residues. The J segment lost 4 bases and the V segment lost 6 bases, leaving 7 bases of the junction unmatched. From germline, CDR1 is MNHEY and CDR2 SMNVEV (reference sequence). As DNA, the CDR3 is TGTGCCAGCAGCGGACAGGGGAGTCGTTACGAGCAGTACTTC. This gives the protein CASSGQGSRYEQYF.

The CDR3 coding sequence is TGCGCCAGCCAGAAGGGACAAACGAACACTGAAGCTTTCTTT. Encoded protein: CASQKGQTNTEAFF. J is TRBJ1-1 and V is TRBV4-1; the D gene is possibly TRBD1 (6 bases). Per germline, CDR1 MGHRA and CDR2 YSYEKL. This CDR3 contains 14 residues. With 8 bases removed from V and 1 base from J, the gap between germline ends came to 14 bases.

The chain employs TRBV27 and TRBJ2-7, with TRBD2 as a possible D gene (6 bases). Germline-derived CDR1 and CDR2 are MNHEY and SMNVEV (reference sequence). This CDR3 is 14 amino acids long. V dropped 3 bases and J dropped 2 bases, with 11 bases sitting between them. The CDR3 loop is CASSFRDFTYEQYF. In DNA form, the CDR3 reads TGTGCCAGCAGTTTCAGGGACTTCACCTACGAGCAGTACTTC.

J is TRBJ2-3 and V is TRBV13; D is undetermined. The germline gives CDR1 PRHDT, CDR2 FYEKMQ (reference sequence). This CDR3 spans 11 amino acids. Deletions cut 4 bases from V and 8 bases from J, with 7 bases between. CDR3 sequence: CASSSSGTQYF. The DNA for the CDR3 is TGTGCCAGCAGCTCCTCGGGTACGCAGTATTTT.

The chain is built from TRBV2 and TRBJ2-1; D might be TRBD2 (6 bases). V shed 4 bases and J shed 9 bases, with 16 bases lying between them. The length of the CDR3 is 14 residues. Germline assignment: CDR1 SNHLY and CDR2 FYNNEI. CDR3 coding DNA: TGTGCCAGCAGTGGTTCTAGCGCGGGCTTTGAGCAGTTCTTC. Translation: CASSGSSAGFEQFF.

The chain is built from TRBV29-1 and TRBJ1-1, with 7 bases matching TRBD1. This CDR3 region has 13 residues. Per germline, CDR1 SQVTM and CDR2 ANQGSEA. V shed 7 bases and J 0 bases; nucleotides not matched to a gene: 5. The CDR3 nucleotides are TGCAGCGACACGACAGGGTTGAACACTGAAGCTTTCTTT. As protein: CSDTTGLNTEAFF.

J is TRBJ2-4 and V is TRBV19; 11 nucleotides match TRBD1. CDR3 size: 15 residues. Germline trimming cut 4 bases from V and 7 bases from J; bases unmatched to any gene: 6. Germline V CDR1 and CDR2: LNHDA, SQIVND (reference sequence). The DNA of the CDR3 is TGTGCCAGTAGTAAGCCCAGGACAGGGGGCAACATTCAGTACTTC. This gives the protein CASSKPRTGGNIQYF.